These 8 T cell receptor beta chains came from one sample sequenced in a study of T cell responses to AZD1222 COVID-19 vaccine. TCRdb's copy holds only in-frame clones and misses some; the assay was immunoSEQ multiplex PCR. Among under 150,000 clones, approximately 86% were seen once, and the ten largest hold roughly 2.3%. The sequences come from peripheral blood, collected on day 0 of AZD1222 vaccination. The receptor source for this set is an adult in good health.

J is TRBJ2-2 and V is TRBV19, with 8 nucleotides matching TRBD2. The CDR3 is 16 residues long. The trim removed 1 base at V and 4 bases at J, leaving 5 bases unmatched. Per germline, CDR1 LNHDA and CDR2 SQIVND (reference sequence). The CDR3 sequence: CASSIVAGLPTGELFF. CDR3 coding DNA: TGTGCCAGTAGTATAGTAGCGGGATTACCCACCGGGGAGCTGTTTTTT.

This chain uses TRBV24-1 with TRBJ1-1; a possible D gene is TRBD1 (6 bases). Trimming pared 5 bases from V and 2 bases from J, leaving 14 bases between. Germline CDR1 reads KGHDR; CDR2 reads SFDVKD. The CDR3 is made up of 15 amino acids. The CDR3 nucleotides read TGTGCCACCAGTGCGGGGGGCTGGGAAAACACTGAAGCTTTCTTT. Encoded protein: CATSAGGWENTEAFF.

This chain connects TRBV25-1 to TRBJ1-4; the D gene is possibly TRBD1 (6 bases). CDR3 length: 15 residues. The V and J ends lost 5 bases and 12 bases respectively, with 22 bases between them. Germline CDR1 and CDR2: MGHDK and SYGVNS. The DNA of the CDR3 is TGTGCCAGCAGTCCGGTCCGGGGGCAATACGCGGAACTGTTTTTT. As protein: CASSPVRGQYAELFF.

V usage is TRBV28 and J usage is TRBJ1-5, with TRBD1 identical over 10 bases. Germline-derived CDR1 and CDR2 are MDHEN and SYDVKM. The junction had 5 bases not matched to a gene; V was cut back by 5 bases and J by 4 bases. This CDR3 region has 15 residues. For the CDR3, the DNA is TGTGCCAGCAGTGCGGACAGGGGGGGTAATCAGCCCCAGCATTTT. The encoded protein is CASSADRGGNQPQHF. Looking up the rest from reference TRBV28 and TRBJ1-5 gives the full variable domain: DVKVTQSSRYLVKRTGEKVFLECVQDMDHENMFWYRQDPGLGLRLIYFSYDVKMKEKGDIPEGYSVSREKKERFSLILESASTNQTSMYLCASSADRGGNQPQHFGDGTRLSIL.

This chain joins TRBV6-6 and TRBJ1-5; 7 bases match TRBD1. The CDR3 extends over 14 amino acids. The J segment lost 7 bases and the V segment lost 0 bases, leaving 3 bases of the junction unmatched. Germline V gene data show CDR1 as MNHNY and CDR2 as SVGAGI (reference sequence). CDR3 nucleotide sequence: TGTGCCAGCAGTTACTCGCCAGGGGGGCAGCCCCAGCATTTT. Its protein is CASSYSPGGQPQHF.

The genes are TRBV11-2 and TRBJ2-1; 8 nucleotides align to TRBD1. This CDR3 contains 16 residues. CDR1 and CDR2 from the germline V gene are SGHAT and FQNNGV. V lost 6 bases, J lost 9 bases, and 16 bases stayed unmatched. CDR3 protein: CASRGTGKRYPGEQFF. In DNA, the CDR3 is TGTGCCAGCAGGGGGACAGGAAAACGGTATCCGGGTGAGCAGTTCTTC.

This sequence joins TRBV11-2 and TRBJ2-1; 7 nucleotides line up with TRBD2. This CDR3 is 16 amino acids long. Per the germline V gene, CDR1 is SGHAT and CDR2 is FQNNGV. The trim removed 1 base at V and 2 bases at J, leaving 5 bases unmatched. CDR3 residues: CASSLVGGRAYNEQFF. In nucleotides, the CDR3 is TGTGCCAGCAGCTTAGTGGGAGGGAGAGCCTACAATGAGCAGTTCTTC.

The chain has TRBV2 and TRBJ2-2; D is tentatively TRBD1 or TRBD2 (5 bases each). The germline CDR1 and CDR2 sequences are SNHLY and FYNNEI. This CDR3 spans 14 amino acids. Trimming removed 6 bases at V and 5 bases at J, with 13 bases between. This chain's CDR3 is CASRRDPSTGELFF. The CDR3 region has the DNA TGTGCCAGCAGACGGGACCCGAGTACCGGGGAGCTGTTTTTT.